The clone carrying this T cell receptor (beta chain) came up a few times. Its antigen is as yet unknown. V gave up 0 bases and J gave up 4 bases, with 12 bases separating them. The CDR3 covers 15 residues. CDR1 MGHRA and CDR2 YSYEKL come from the germline V gene. The data originate from a study of T-cell memory formation after mild COVID-19. The wider study: There were largely donor-specific TCR clusters.

General study points: Nothing showed for sure that second-wave clones peaking on day 37 were SARS-CoV-2 specific. CD4/CD8 balance characterized clones contracting day 15 to 85, and CD4+ skew characterized later expanders. That cross-reactive memory joined was suggested by some responding clones appearing in pre-infection memory.

TCRdb fed the 5' RACE reads into MiXCR, producing one record per CDR3 protein. The repertoire has tens of thousands of distinct CDR3 sequences, about 15% of them found once; the top ten carry 30% to 35%. The chain has TRBV4-1 and TRBJ1-2, with D possibly matching TRBD1 (5 bases). This TCR derives from an adult woman who had mild COVID-19 (a few samples of this study predate the infection). Cell type and time point are not known. Sequenced material: PBMCs or a T cell subset sorted from them (not recorded which). Here the CDR3 DNA reads TGCGCCAGCAGCCAAGATCGGTGGCAGGGCTATGGCTACACCTTC. This sequence encodes CASSQDRWQGYGYTF.